The subject of this entry is one T cell receptor beta chain. Its antigen is currently unknown. The data stem from a study of OX40 agonist ivuxolimab in advanced cancers. Study-level background: Patients treated during dose escalation were battling hepatocellular carcinoma, melanoma, renal cell or head and neck cancer. Broader study findings: Low normalized clonal expansion also occurred in some nonresponding patients. Averaged across samples, CD8+ T cells carried more expanded clones than CD4+ did.

This table comes from immunoSEQ multiplex PCR, and its TCRdb copy is limited to in-frame clones, with some not included. The sample holds around 12,000 clones; roughly 80% are singletons and the top ten take around 47%. This sequence originates from an adult with an advanced solid tumor such as melanoma, head and neck, liver or kidney cancer. Sequences were derived from CD4+ or CD8+ T cells sorted from blood, sampled in a trial of the OX40 agonist ivuxolimab.

The CDR3 here is CATSPAASGRPYEQYF. CDR3 sequence (DNA): TGTGCCACCTCGCCGGCGGCTAGCGGGAGACCCTACGAGCAGTACTTC. This chain joins TRBV4-2 and TRBJ2-7, with 10 bases identical to TRBD2. The CDR3 is made up of 16 amino acids. V trimming: 10 bases; J trimming: 2 bases; junction bases outside the gene matches: 14. Germline V gene data show CDR1 as LGHNA and CDR2 as YNFKEQ.